The 8 T cell receptor beta chains below come from one sample, sequenced in a study of T cell responses to AZD1222 COVID-19 vaccine. Profiling relied on immunoSEQ multiplex PCR, and the TCRdb table lists in-frame clones only, not all of them. The top ten clones hold 2.5% to 3.5% of a sample with 170,000 or so clones, 90% of them seen once. Sequenced here: peripheral blood, sampled on day 0 of AZD1222 vaccination. These receptors originate from an adult in good health.

The CDR3 nucleotides are TGTGCCAGCAGCGTAGTCCCGGGACAGAAGAACACCGGGGAGCTGTTTTTT. Its translation is CASSVVPGQKNTGELFF. The J gene is TRBJ2-2, the V gene TRBV9, with 7 bases fitting TRBD1. In germline, CDR1 is SGDLS, CDR2 YYNGEE. With 0 bases clipped from V and 1 base from J, the junction kept 6 bases outside the gene matches. CDR3 length: 17 residues.

V gene TRBV21-1 combines with J gene TRBJ2-7. TRBV21-1 is a documented pseudogene. CDR3 length: 15 amino acids. The CDR3 DNA reads as TGTGCCAGCAGCCCCCGAGTGGGGGGCTACTACGAGCAGTACTTC. Protein product: CASSPRVGGYYEQYF.

The J gene is TRBJ2-1, the V gene TRBV5-4, with a possible D match to TRBD1 (5 bases). The germline V gene has CDR1 SGHNT and CDR2 YYREEE (reference sequence). Trimming took 1 base from V and 5 from J, leaving 13 bases between them. CDR3 length: 15 amino acids. The CDR3 loop is CASSLIRGKDNEQFF. CDR3 bases: TGTGCCAGCAGCTTGATAAGGGGTAAGGACAATGAGCAGTTCTTC.

The rearrangement joins TRBV13 to TRBJ2-3, with 12 bases aligning to TRBD2. V lost 4 bases, J lost 5 bases, and 7 bases stayed unmatched. This CDR3 has 16 residues. The germline V gene has CDR1 PRHDT and CDR2 FYEKMQ (reference sequence). DNA of the CDR3: TGTGCCAGCAGCTCCCTCCTAGCGGGGGGGCTAGATACGCAGTATTTT. The encoded protein is CASSSLLAGGLDTQYF.

The chain links TRBV13 to TRBJ2-3; 12 positions match TRBD2. The trim removed 8 bases at V and 4 bases at J, leaving 13 bases unmatched. CDR1 and CDR2 from the germline V gene are PRHDT and FYEKMQ (reference sequence). The length of the CDR3 is 17 residues. Here the CDR3 DNA reads TGTGCCAGCCTAGGGGCTAGCGGGGGGGCCAGGTCAGATACGCAGTATTTT. It translates to CASLGASGGARSDTQYF.

The V and J genes are TRBV12-3 or TRBV12-4 and TRBJ1-5, with no clear D. The CDR3 sequence is 13 residues long. The V gene lost 2 bases and the J gene lost 4 bases, with 6 bases spanning the gap. CDR3 nucleotide sequence: TGTGCCAGCAGTTTAAGACCTAATCAGCCCCAGCATTTT. It codes for CASSLRPNQPQHF.

The chain uses TRBV24-1 and TRBJ1-1; D perhaps matches TRBD1 (6 bases). The CDR3 consists of 18 residues. The germline V and J ends were trimmed by 4 bases and 1 base, with 21 bases remaining between them. Germline V lookup: CDR1 KGHDR, CDR2 SFDVKD. CDR3 bases: TGTGCCACCAGTGACCAACTCTTAGGGGGAAATAGGAACACTGAAGCTTTCTTT. Translated: CATSDQLLGGNRNTEAFF.

The rearrangement uses TRBV3-1 (or the pseudogene TRBV3-2) and TRBJ1-6, with D possibly being TRBD1 (5 bases). Germline loops: CDR1 LGHDT, CDR2 YNNKEL (reference sequence). V lost 6 bases, J lost 4 bases, and 7 bases lay in between. The CDR3 is 13 residues long. CDR3 DNA: TGTGCCAGCAGGGGACTGTATAATTCACCCCTCCACTTT. The encoded protein is CASRGLYNSPLHF.